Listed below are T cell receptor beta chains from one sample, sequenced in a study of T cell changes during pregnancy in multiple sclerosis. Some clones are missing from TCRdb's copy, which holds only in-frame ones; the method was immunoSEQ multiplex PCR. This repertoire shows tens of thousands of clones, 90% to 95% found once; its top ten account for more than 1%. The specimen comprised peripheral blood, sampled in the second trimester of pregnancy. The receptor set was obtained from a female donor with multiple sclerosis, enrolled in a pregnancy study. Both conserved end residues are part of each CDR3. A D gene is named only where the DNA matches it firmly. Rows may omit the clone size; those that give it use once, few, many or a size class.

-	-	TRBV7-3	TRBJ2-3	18	CASSLRGVRLANTDTQYF	TGTGCCAGCAGCTTGAGAGGGGTGAGGCTAGCGAACACAGATACGCAGTATTTT
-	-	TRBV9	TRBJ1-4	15	CASSVGTAPNEKLFF	TGTGCCAGCAGCGTAGGAACAGCTCCTAATGAAAAACTGTTTTTT
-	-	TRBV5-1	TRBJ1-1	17	CASSPAGVVPLNTEAFF	TGCGCCAGCAGCCCTGCAGGGGTGGTCCCACTGAACACTGAAGCTTTCTTT
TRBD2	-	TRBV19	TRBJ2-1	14	CASNHLAGINEQFF	TGTGCCAGCAACCACCTAGCGGGAATAAATGAGCAGTTCTTC
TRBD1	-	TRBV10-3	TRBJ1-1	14	CAIRKPGQGTEAFF	TGTGCCATCAGGAAACCGGGACAGGGGACTGAAGCTTTCTTT
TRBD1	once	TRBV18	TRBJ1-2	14	CASSLEQGAYGYTF	TGTGCCAGCTCCCTAGAACAGGGGGCCTATGGCTACACCTTC
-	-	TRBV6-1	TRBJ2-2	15	CASSEYTSNTGELFF	TGTGCCAGCAGTGAGTACACGTCGAACACCGGGGAGCTGTTTTTT
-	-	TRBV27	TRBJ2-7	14	CASSLRGSPSEQYF	TGTGCCAGCAGTTTGAGAGGGAGTCCATCCGAGCAGTACTTC
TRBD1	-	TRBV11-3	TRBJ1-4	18	CASSLDLRQGWGNEKLFF	TGTGCCAGCAGCTTAGATCTACGACAGGGATGGGGTAATGAAAAACTGTTTTTT
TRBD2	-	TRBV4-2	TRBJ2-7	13	CASSQKPGGEQYF	TGTGCCAGCAGCCAGAAGCCGGGGGGGGAGCAGTACTTC
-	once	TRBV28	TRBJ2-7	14	CASSLLSLPYEQYF	TGTGCCAGCAGTTTACTATCCCTCCCATACGAGCAGTACTTC
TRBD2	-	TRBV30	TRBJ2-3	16	CAWSVHPGGPLDTQYF	TGTGCCTGGAGTGTACACCCGGGAGGGCCTCTAGATACGCAGTATTTT
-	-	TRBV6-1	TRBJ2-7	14	CASSPFQGGYEQYF	TGTGCCAGCAGTCCCTTCCAGGGGGGATACGAGCAGTACTTC
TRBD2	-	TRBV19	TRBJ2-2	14	CASRLLAVGGELFF	TGTGCCAGTAGATTACTAGCGGTAGGCGGGGAGCTGTTTTTT
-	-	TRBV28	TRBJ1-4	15	CASSLWGQGNEKLFF	TGTGCCAGCAGTTTATGGGGCCAGGGGAATGAAAAACTGTTTTTT
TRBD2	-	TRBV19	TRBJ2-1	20	CASSIEGLAGGSPTVNEQFF	TGTGCCAGTAGTATAGAGGGACTAGCGGGAGGATCGCCTACAGTCAATGAGCAGTTCTTC
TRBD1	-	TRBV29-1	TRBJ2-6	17	CSVGLRDRDTGANVLTF	TGCAGCGTTGGGCTCCGGGACAGGGACACTGGGGCCAACGTCCTGACTTTC
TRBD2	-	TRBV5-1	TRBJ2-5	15	CASSDSGSFQETQYF	TGCGCCAGCTCCGATAGCGGGAGCTTCCAAGAGACCCAGTACTTC
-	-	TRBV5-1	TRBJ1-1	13	CASSSVVNTEAFF	TGCGCCAGCAGCTCCGTAGTGAACACTGAAGCTTTCTTT
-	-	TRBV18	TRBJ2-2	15	CASSPTTSNTGELFF	TGTGCCAGCTCACCGACAACGTCGAACACCGGGGAGCTGTTTTTT
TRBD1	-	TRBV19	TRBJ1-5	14	CASSTDRANQPQHF	TGTGCCAGTAGTACGGACAGGGCCAATCAGCCCCAGCATTTT
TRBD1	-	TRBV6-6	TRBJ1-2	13	CASSPTGDYGYTF	TGTGCCAGCAGTCCGACAGGGGACTATGGCTACACCTTC
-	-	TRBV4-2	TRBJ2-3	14	CASSQVGRTDTQYF	TGTGCCAGCAGCCAAGTGGGGCGCACAGATACGCAGTATTTT
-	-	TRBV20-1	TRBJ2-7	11	CSVDQGYEQYF	TGCAGTGTTGATCAGGGGTACGAGCAGTACTTC
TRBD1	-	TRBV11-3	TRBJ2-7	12	CASSATGTEQYF	TGTGCCAGCAGCGCGACAGGGACCGAGCAGTACTTC